Sequencing of this T cell receptor (beta chain) was carried out in a study of OX40 agonist ivuxolimab in advanced cancers. Overall study: Dosing consisted of intravenous ivuxolimab at 0.01 to 10 mg/kg every 2 weeks. Partial responses occurred in three patients (one hepatocellular carcinoma, two cutaneous melanoma). A male proportion of just over 80% was recorded, with mean age 60 years and range about 23 to 90.

General study findings and limits: Average numbers of expanded clones were greater in CD8+ T cells than in CD4+.

With respect to this clone: Its antigen is currently unknown.

The V gene's germline CDR1 is SGHTA and CDR2 FQGNSA. CDR3 size: 15 residues. The germline V and J ends were trimmed by 4 bases and 2 bases, with 11 bases remaining between them. Profiled with immunoSEQ multiplex PCR; TCRdb holds only in-frame clones, not every one. The profile shows about 66,000 clones, about 86% of them singletons. The V call is TRBV7-2, the J call TRBJ2-2, with D perhaps TRBD2 (6 bases). Sequencing used CD4+ or CD8+ T cells sorted from blood, obtained in a trial of the OX40 agonist ivuxolimab. This receptor was identified in an adult with an advanced solid tumor such as melanoma, head and neck, liver or kidney cancer. CDR3 protein: CASSSRGSNTGELFF. DNA of the CDR3: TGTGCCAGCAGCTCCCGGGGGTCTAACACCGGGGAGCTGTTTTTT.